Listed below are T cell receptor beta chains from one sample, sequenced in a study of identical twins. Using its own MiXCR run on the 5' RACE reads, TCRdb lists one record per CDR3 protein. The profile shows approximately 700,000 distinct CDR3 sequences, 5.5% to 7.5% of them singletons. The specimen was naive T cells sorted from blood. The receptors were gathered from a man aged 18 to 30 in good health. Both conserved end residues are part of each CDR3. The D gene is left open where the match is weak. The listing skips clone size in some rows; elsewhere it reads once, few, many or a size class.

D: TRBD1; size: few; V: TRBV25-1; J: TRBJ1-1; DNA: TGTGCCAGCATGAGACAGGGATACTACACTGAAGCTTTCTTT; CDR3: CASMRQGYYTEAFF
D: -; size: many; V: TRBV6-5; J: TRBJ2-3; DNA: TGTGCCAGCAGTTACCTTCGGGATCAGTATTTT; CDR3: CASSYLRDQYF
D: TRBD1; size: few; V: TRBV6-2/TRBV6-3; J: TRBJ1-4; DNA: TGTGCCAGCACCTCCGGGGGACAGGGAGGCGAAAAACTGTTTTTT; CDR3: CASTSGGQGGEKLFF
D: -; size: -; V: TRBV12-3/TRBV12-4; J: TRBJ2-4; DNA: TGTGCCAGCAGTTTAGAAGGAGGGGGAAACATTCAGTACTTC; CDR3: CASSLEGGGNIQYF
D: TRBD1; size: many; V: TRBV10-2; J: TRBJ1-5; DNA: TGCGCCAGCAGTGAGTACGACAGGGAGCCCCAAAATCAGCCCCAGCATTTT; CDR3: CASSEYDREPQNQPQHF
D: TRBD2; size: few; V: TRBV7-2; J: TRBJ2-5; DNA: TGTGCCAGCAGCTTAGCGCTACTAGCGGGAGCTGAAGAGACCCAGTACTTC; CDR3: CASSLALLAGAEETQYF
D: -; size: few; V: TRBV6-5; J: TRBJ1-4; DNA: TGTGCCAGCAGTTACTGGGCGGGAGCAACTAATGAAAAACTGTTTTTT; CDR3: CASSYWAGATNEKLFF
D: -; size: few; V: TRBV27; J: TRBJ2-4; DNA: TGTGCCAGCAGTTTATTTGGGGGCGAAATACCTTCAGCCAAAAACATTCAGTACTTC; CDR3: CASSLFGGEIPSAKNIQYF
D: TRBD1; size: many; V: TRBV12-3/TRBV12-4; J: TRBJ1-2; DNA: TGTGCCAGCAGTCTCGCACAGGGGTACTATGGCTACACCTTC; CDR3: CASSLAQGYYGYTF
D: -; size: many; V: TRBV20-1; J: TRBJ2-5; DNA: TGCAGTGCTAGGGTACTAGGGGCCAGACAAGAGACCCAGTACTTC; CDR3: CSARVLGARQETQYF
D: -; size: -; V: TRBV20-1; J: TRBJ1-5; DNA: TGCAGTGCCACACGGGGGCATAGCAATCAGCCCCAGCATTTT; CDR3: CSATRGHSNQPQHF
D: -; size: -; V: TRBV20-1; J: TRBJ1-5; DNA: TGCAGTGCTACAGGGGCAAGCAATCAGCCCCAGCATTTT; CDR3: CSATGASNQPQHF
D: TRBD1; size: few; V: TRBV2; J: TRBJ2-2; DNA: TGTGCCAGCAGTGGACCAGGGGGCTTCACCGGGGAGCTGTTTTTT; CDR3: CASSGPGGFTGELFF
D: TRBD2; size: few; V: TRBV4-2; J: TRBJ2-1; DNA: TGTGCCAGCAGCCAAGACTCATTTCTAGCGGGAGTGTCGCTCTTC; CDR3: CASSQDSFLAGVSLF
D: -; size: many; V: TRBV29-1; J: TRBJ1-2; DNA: TGCAGCGTCGACCCAGAAGTAATTACGGATGGCTACACCTTC; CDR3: CSVDPEVITDGYTF
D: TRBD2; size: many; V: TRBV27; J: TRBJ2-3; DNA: TGTGCCAGCAGTTCTATAGCGGGAAGGGATACGCAGTATTTT; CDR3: CASSSIAGRDTQYF
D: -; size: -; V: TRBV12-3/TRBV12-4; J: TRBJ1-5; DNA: TGTGCCAGCAGATTCGACACAACCAATCAGCCCCAGCATTTT; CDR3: CASRFDTTNQPQHF
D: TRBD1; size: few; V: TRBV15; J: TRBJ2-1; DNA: TGTGCCACCAGCAGAGATAGAGGGGGCGGCTACAATGAGCAGTTCTTC; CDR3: CATSRDRGGGYNEQFF
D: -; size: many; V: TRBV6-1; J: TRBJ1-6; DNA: TGTGCCAGCAGTCTTCAGAGCTCCTATAATTCACCCCTCCACTTT; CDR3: CASSLQSSYNSPLHF
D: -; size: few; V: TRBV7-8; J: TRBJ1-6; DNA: TGTGCCAGCAGCTTAGATGGGGCAGTGGGTTCACCCCTCCACTTT; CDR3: CASSLDGAVGSPLHF
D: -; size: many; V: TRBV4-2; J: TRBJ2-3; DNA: TGTGCCAGCAGCCCTAGCGTGGATACGCAGTATTTT; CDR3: CASSPSVDTQYF
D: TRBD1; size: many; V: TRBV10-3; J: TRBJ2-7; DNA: TGTGCCATCAGTGTGGGACAGGGGTCGAACGAGCAGTACTTC; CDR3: CAISVGQGSNEQYF
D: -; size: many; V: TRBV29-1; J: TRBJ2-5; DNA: TGCAGCGTTAGACAGCTTCTACTAGAGACCCAGTACTTC; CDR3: CSVRQLLLETQYF
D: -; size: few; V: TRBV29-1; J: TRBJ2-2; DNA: TGCAGCGTCCAGATTGGGGGGCGGAACACCGGGGAGCTGTTTTTT; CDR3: CSVQIGGRNTGELFF
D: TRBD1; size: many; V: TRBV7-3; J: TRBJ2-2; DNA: TGTGCCAGCAGCTTAACTCAGGGACAGGGAGACACCGGGGAGCTGTTTTTT; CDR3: CASSLTQGQGDTGELFF
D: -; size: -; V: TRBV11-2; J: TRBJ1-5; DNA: TGTGCCAGCAGCGCCCCCCGACAGTATAGCAATCAGCCCCAGCATTTT; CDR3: CASSAPRQYSNQPQHF
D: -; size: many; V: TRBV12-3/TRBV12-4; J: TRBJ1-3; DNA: TGTGCCAGCAGCGGGGGTTTGGGAAACACCATATATTTT; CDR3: CASSGGLGNTIYF
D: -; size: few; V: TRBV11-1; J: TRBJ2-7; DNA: TGTGCCAGCAGCGAGAGGAAATTGAGAGACAGTTCCTACGAGCAGTACTTC; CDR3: CASSERKLRDSSYEQYF
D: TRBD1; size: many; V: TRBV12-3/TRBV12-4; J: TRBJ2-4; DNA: TGTGCCAGCAGTTTTATGACAGGGTTTAATCCGCTAGCCAAAAACATTCAGTACTTC; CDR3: CASSFMTGFNPLAKNIQYF
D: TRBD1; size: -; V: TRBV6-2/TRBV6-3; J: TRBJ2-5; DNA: TGTGCCAGCACCACTATTCCGGGACAGGGGGACGTCACCCAGTACTTC; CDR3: CASTTIPGQGDVTQYF
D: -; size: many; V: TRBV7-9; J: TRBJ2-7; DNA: TGTGCCAGCAGCGTTCCGGGGGGCAGGAAGGGGCCACTTGAGCAGTACTTC; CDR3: CASSVPGGRKGPLEQYF
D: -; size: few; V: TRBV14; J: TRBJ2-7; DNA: TGTGCCAGCAGCCCTCTTCAGGGGAGTTTCGAGCAGTACTTC; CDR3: CASSPLQGSFEQYF
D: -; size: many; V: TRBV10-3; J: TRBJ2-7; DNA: TGTGCCATCAGTGGGGGAAGGGGCGGCGAGCAGTACTTC; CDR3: CAISGGRGGEQYF
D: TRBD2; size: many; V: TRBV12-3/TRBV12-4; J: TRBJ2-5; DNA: TGTGCCAGCAGTGCAGGGACTACCGGGACCCAGTACTTC; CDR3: CASSAGTTGTQYF
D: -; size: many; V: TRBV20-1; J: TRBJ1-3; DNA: TGCAGTGCCACCATCACATCCTCTGGAAACACCATATATTTT; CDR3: CSATITSSGNTIYF
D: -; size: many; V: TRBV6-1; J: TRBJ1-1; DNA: TGTGCCAGCGGAGTAGGAGAAGCTTTCTTT; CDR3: CASGVGEAFF
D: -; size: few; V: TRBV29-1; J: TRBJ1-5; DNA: TGCAGCGTTGAAGATTCTGGAAATAGCAATCAGCCCCAGCATTTT; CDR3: CSVEDSGNSNQPQHF
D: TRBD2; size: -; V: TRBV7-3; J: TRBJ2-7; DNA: TGTGCCAGCAGCTCCGGGGGGGCGCAGTACTTC; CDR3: CASSSGGAQYF
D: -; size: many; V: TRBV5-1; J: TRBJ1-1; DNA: TGCGCCAGCATCCGGTGGAGGGACAAGAACACTGAAGCTTTCTTT; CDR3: CASIRWRDKNTEAFF
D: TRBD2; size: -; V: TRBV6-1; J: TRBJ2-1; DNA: TGTGCCAGCAGTGAAGAGGGGGGACTAGCGGGAGTGGGGCAGTTCTTC; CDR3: CASSEEGGLAGVGQFF
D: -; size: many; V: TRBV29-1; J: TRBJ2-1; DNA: TGCAGCTACGAGACTTACAATGAGCAGTTCTTC; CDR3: CSYETYNEQFF
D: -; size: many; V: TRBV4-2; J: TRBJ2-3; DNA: TGTGCCAGCAGCCAAGATCTGGCACTTAGCACAGATACGCAGTATTTT; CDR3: CASSQDLALSTDTQYF
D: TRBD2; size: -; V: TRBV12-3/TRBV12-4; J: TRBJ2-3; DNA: TGTGCCAGCAGTCGTGGGGGGAGGGGAGCAGATACGCAGTATTTT; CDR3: CASSRGGRGADTQYF
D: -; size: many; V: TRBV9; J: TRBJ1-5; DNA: TGTGCCAGCAGCGTCGGGGACACGGCGAATCAGCCCCAGCATTTT; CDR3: CASSVGDTANQPQHF
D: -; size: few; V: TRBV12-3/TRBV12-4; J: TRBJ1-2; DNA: TGTGCCAGCAGTTCCAGAAAGGCCGCTACTTATGGCTACACCTTC; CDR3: CASSSRKAATYGYTF